This entry lists 10 T cell receptor beta chains sequenced from one sample in a study of response to subunit inactivated influenza vaccine. Using its own MiXCR run on the RT-PCR reads, TCRdb lists one record per CDR3 protein. Altogether fewer than 250,000 distinct CDR3 sequences are present, approximately 14% being singletons, with the ten largest covering under 30%. Sequenced here: CD8+ T cells sorted from PBMCs, sampled 4 to 6 days after vaccination. The origin of the receptors is a man between 50 and 59 years old who received an inactivated influenza vaccine.

This clonotype has only a few counts. The chain joins TRBV28 to TRBJ2-1, with 9 bases fitting TRBD1. The CDR3 has 14 amino acids. After removal of 1 base from V and 6 bases from J, the junction contained 1 base not matched to a gene. CDR1 is MDHEN, CDR2 SYDVKM, per germline. The CDR3 here is CASSLLTGGNEQFF. In nucleotides, the CDR3 is TGTGCCAGCAGTTTATTGACAGGGGGCAATGAGCAGTTCTTC.

This clonotype was observed a few times. The V call is TRBV27, the J call TRBJ2-7; D uncertain. The CDR3 sequence is 14 residues long. V lost 4 bases and J lost 2, with 12 bases in between. The V gene's germline CDR1 is MNHEY and CDR2 SMNVEV (reference sequence). The CDR3 DNA reads TGTGCCAGCAGTTCCTGGAAGGAAGCCTACGAGCAGTACTTC. It translates to CASSSWKEAYEQYF.

This clonotype turned up a few times. The chain employs TRBV5-1 and TRBJ1-2; no clear D. From germline, CDR1 is SGHRS and CDR2 YFSETQ. This CDR3 is 15 amino acids long. Trimming took 4 bases from V and 6 from J, leaving 19 bases between them. The CDR3 sequence: CASSARGTKTDGYTF. The DNA of the CDR3 is TGCGCCAGCAGCGCCCGCGGAACGAAAACCGATGGCTACACCTTC.

This clonotype was recorded only once. The chain couples TRBV11-1 to TRBJ2-4, with 8 positions matching TRBD2. The DNA end lines up better with TRBJ2-1; the J call may be wrong. Germline V gene lookup returns CDR1 SGHAT and CDR2 FQDESV (reference sequence). The CDR3 spans 15 residues. The CDR3 loop is CASSLAGTSVDIQFF. The CDR3 DNA reads TGTGCCAGCAGCTTAGCCGGGACTAGTGTCGACATTCAGTTCTTC.

This clonotype has just a few counts. The CDR3 DNA follows: TGTGCCAGCAGGGGCGCCGGGGAGCTGTTTTTT. Protein sequence: CASRGAGELFF. This rearrangement joins TRBV6-5 to TRBJ2-2; D ambiguous. Trimming removed 6 bases at V and 6 bases at J, with 5 bases between. CDR3 length: 11 residues. CDR1 is MNHEY and CDR2 is SVGAGI in the germline V gene.

This clonotype was found a few times. The V gene is TRBV28, the J gene TRBJ2-7; 11 nucleotides align to TRBD2. CDR1 and CDR2 (germline): MDHEN, SYDVKM. J gave up 3 bases and V 3 bases, and 4 bases lay outside the gene matches. The length of the CDR3 is 15 residues. CDR3 bases: TGTGCCAGCAGTTTCACTAGCGGGAGTAACTACGAGCAGTACTTC. Its translation: CASSFTSGSNYEQYF. The entire variable domain, with the rest obtained from reference TRBV28 and TRBJ2-7, is as follows: DVKVTQSSRYLVKRTGEKVFLECVQDMDHENMFWYRQDPGLGLRLIYFSYDVKMKEKGDIPEGYSVSREKKERFSLILESASTNQTSMYLCASSFTSGSNYEQYFGPGTRLTVT.

The CDR3 DNA follows: TGTGCCAGCTCACCACCCGAATGGGCCGGTGAGCAGTTCTTC. It encodes CASSPPEWAGEQFF. The chain uses TRBV18 and TRBJ2-1; D is ambiguous. Germline CDR1 reads KGHSH; CDR2 reads LQKENI. V lost 0 bases, J lost 9 bases, and 12 bases lay in between. The CDR3 is 14 residues long.

This clonotype came up a few times. J is TRBJ1-5 and V is TRBV5-1; 7 bases fit TRBD1. This CDR3 has 15 residues. With V trimmed by 4 bases and J by 4 bases, 8 bases remained unmatched. Germline CDR1 reads SGHRS; CDR2 reads YFSETQ. The CDR3 bases are TGCGCCAGCAGCCCTACGACAGGGTTAAATCAGCCCCAGCATTTT. It yields the protein CASSPTTGLNQPQHF.

The chain uses TRBV7-9 and TRBJ1-4, with 8 nucleotides matching TRBD1. Germline V gene lookup returns CDR1 SEHNR and CDR2 FQNEAQ (reference sequence). The CDR3 has 15 amino acids. V shed 10 bases and J 2 bases; nucleotides not matched to a gene: 9. CDR3 residues: CANQGRTGTNEKLFF. CDR3 sequence (DNA): TGTGCCAACCAAGGCCGGACAGGGACTAATGAAAAACTGTTTTTT.

This chain uses TRBV28 with TRBJ2-5, with D tentatively TRBD1 or TRBD2 (7 bases each). Trimming left V 5 bases short and J 5 bases short, with 15 bases between. Germline V gives CDR1 MDHEN, CDR2 SYDVKM. The CDR3 consists of 14 residues. The CDR3 is CASSAGGGQETQYF. The CDR3, as DNA: TGTGCCAGCAGTGCTGGGGGGGGACAGGAGACCCAGTACTTC.